This T cell receptor (beta chain) appears in the sequencing data of a study of blood T cell repertoires in COVID-19. Study summary: From the United States, Italy and Spain came samples of acute and convalescent COVID-19. Sources were T cells, B-cell-depleted T cells, or PBMCs; the material itself was cDNA or gDNA.

Source study methods: The assay estimated nucleated cells by amplifying reference gene primers. TCRdb keeps only in-frame clones here, not all; method: immunoSEQ multiplex PCR. V, J and clone size reflect that table, while D and trimming were determined from the DNA. This table holds approximately 270,000 clones, approximately 90% found once. The age range of participants was about 18 to 90 years, with residence in roughly 25 US areas. Trimming took 4 bases from V and 2 from J, leaving 15 bases between them. The CDR3 sequence is 16 residues long. Germline CDR1 is SGHDN and CDR2 is FVKESK. This TCR was sampled from a young woman with acute COVID-19. Source material: PBMCs or T cells enriched from blood (not recorded which). The chain uses TRBV14 and TRBJ2-1; D is possibly TRBD1 (5 bases). CDR3 nucleotide sequence: TGTGCCAGCAGCCGGTACCAGGGTTCCCCCTACAATGAGCAGTTCTTC. Its translation: CASSRYQGSPYNEQFF.